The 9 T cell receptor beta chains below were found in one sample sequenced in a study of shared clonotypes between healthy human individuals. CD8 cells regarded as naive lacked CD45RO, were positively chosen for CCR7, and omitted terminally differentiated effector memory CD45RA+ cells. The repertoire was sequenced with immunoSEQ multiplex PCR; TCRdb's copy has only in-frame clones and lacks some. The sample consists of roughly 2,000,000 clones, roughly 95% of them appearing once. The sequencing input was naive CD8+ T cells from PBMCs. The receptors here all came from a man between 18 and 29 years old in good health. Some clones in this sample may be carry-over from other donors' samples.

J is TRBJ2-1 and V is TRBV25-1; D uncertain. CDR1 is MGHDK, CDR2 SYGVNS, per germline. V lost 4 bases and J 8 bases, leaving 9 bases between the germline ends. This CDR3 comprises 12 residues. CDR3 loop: CASSGIRDEQFF. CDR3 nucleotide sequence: TGTGCCAGCAGTGGTATTCGGGATGAGCAGTTCTTC.

CDR3 in amino acids: CASSVGTGLAKNIQYF. The CDR3 DNA follows: TGTGCCAGCAGTGTAGGGACAGGGTTAGCCAAAAACATTCAGTACTTC. The rearrangement links TRBV6-1 to TRBJ2-4; 9 bases agree with TRBD1. After removal of 4 bases from V and 0 bases from J, the junction contained 4 bases not matched to a gene. Germline V gene data show CDR1 as MNHNS and CDR2 as SASEGT. CDR3 length equals 16 residues.

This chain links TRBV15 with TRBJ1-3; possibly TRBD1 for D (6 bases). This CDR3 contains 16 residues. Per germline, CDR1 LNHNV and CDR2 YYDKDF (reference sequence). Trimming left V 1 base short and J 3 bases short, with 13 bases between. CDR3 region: CATSRGTGAVGNTIYF. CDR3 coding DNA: TGTGCCACCAGCAGAGGAACGGGGGCGGTTGGAAACACCATATATTTT.

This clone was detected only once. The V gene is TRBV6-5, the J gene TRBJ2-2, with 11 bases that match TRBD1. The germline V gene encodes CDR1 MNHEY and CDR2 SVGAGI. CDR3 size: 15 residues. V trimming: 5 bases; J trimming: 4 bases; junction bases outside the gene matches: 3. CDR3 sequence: CASSTGTGGTGELFF. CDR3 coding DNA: TGTGCCAGCAGTACTGGGACAGGGGGCACCGGGGAGCTGTTTTTT.

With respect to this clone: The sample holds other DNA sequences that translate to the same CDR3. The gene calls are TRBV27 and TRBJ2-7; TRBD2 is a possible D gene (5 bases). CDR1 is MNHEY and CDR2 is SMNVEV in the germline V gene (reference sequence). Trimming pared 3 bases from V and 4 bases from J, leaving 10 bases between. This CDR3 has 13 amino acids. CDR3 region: CASSFGSTYEQYF. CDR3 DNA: TGTGCCAGCAGTTTTGGGAGTACTTACGAGCAGTACTTC.

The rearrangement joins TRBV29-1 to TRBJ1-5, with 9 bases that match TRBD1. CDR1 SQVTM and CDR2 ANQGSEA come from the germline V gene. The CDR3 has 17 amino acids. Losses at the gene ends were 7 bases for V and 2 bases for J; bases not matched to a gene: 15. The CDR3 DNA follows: TGCAGCGGGGGACAGGGATATCCGCATGAGGGCAATCAGCCCCAGCATTTT. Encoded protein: CSGGQGYPHEGNQPQHF.

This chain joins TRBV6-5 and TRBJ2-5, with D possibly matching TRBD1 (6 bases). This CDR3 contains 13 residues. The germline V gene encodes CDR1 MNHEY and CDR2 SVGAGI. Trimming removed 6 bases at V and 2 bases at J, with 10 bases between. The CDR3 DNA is TGTGCCAGCAGCCAGGACAGACAAGAGACCCAGTACTTC. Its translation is CASSQDRQETQYF.

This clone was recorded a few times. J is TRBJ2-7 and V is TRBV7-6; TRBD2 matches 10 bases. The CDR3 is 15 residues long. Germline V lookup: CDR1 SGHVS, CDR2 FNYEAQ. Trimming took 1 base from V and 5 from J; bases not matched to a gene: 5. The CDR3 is CASSLEASGSHEQYF. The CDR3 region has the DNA TGTGCCAGCAGCTTAGAGGCTAGCGGGAGCCACGAGCAGTACTTC.

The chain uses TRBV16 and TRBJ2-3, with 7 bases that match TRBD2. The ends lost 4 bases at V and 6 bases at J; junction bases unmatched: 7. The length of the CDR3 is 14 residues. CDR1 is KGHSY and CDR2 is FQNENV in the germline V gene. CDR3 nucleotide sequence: TGTGCCAGCAGCCCCCCGAGCGGGGTGGATACGCAGTATTTT. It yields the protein CASSPPSGVDTQYF.